The 10 T cell receptor beta chains below all came from one sample that was sequenced in a study of naive and memory T cell subsets. General study results and limits: A few larger clonotypes appeared in naive repertoires, especially CD8, possibly memory cells re-expressing CD45RA.

For these TCRs, the target antigens are not known. An equimolar mix of two oligonucleotides served as the beta constant-region primer for TRBC1 and TRBC2. Ligated cDNA was amplified by four rounds of PCR with nested alpha and beta constant-region primers and SP2. TCRdb re-analysed the UMI-ligation and nested PCR reads in MiXCR, keeping a single row per CDR3 protein. The sample carries under 150,000 distinct CDR3 sequences, approximately 20% recorded once. Specimen: naive CD8+ T cells from blood. The receptors were sampled from a human donor in good health.

This clonotype was seen a handful of times. The chain couples TRBV6-2 or TRBV6-3 to TRBJ2-1; TRBD2 agrees at 16 bases. CDR1 MNHEY and CDR2 SVGEGT come from the germline V gene. V dropped 6 bases and J dropped 2; count of bases not matched to a gene: 1. The CDR3 spans 16 residues. DNA of the CDR3: TGTGCCAGCAGGGGACTAGCGGGAGGGCCCTACAATGAGCAGTTCTTC. Encoded protein: CASRGLAGGPYNEQFF.

This clonotype showed up just a few times. V is TRBV2 and J is TRBJ2-6; 9 bases match TRBD1. This CDR3 region has 17 residues. Trimming at V came to 4 bases and at J to 0 bases, leaving 4 bases not matched to a gene. Germline CDR1 reads SNHLY; CDR2 reads FYNNEI. The CDR3 DNA sequence: TGTGCCAGCAGTGCGGGACAGGGACTCTCTGGGGCCAACGTCCTGACTTTC. It specifies CASSAGQGLSGANVLTF.

The V and J genes are TRBV28 and TRBJ2-1; D remains ambiguous. This CDR3 has 16 amino acids. The V gene's germline CDR1 is MDHEN and CDR2 SYDVKM. Trimming pared 5 bases from V and 0 bases from J, leaving 14 bases between. The CDR3 spells CASSLQFRSSYNEQFF. CDR3 coding DNA: TGTGCCAGCAGTCTCCAGTTCCGAAGCTCCTACAATGAGCAGTTCTTC.

This clonotype appeared a few times. The J gene is TRBJ2-7, the V gene TRBV12-3 or TRBV12-4; D gene uncertain. The ends were cut back, 4 bases at V and 2 bases at J, with 9 bases in the middle. This CDR3 is built from 13 residues. The CDR3 nucleotides read TGTGCCAGCAGTTCGGGCGGAGCCTACGAGCAGTACTTC. Its translation: CASSSGGAYEQYF.

This clonotype showed up just a few times. The chain is built from TRBV2 and TRBJ1-1, with D unresolved. The V end was cut by 7 bases, the J end by 1 base, with 4 bases between. This CDR3 is built from 11 residues. In germline, CDR1 is SNHLY, CDR2 FYNNEI. Here the CDR3 DNA reads TGTGCCAGCACCACGAACACTGAAGCTTTCTTT. Translated: CASTTNTEAFF.

The chain employs TRBV7-8 and TRBJ1-6, with TRBD1 as a possible D gene (5 bases). This CDR3 has 17 residues. Germline lookup yields CDR1 SGHVS and CDR2 FQNEAQ. V was shortened by 5 bases and J by 1 base, with 15 bases between the two germline ends. CDR3 in DNA: TGTGCCAGCAGCATGACCCCAGAGGGGTCCTATAATTCACCCCTCCACTTT. This encodes CASSMTPEGSYNSPLHF.

The chain uses TRBV20-1 and TRBJ2-7, with 9 bases lining up with TRBD1. The CDR3 loop spans 15 amino acids. Germline CDR1 DFQATT, CDR2 SNEGSKA (reference sequence). Trimming took 2 bases from V and 1 from J; bases not matched to a gene: 6. This chain's CDR3 is CSARPWDRASYEQYF. CDR3 bases: TGCAGTGCTAGACCATGGGACAGGGCATCCTACGAGCAGTACTTC.

The CDR3 region is CASSLDGQPGETQYF. The CDR3 DNA follows: TGCGCCAGCAGCTTGGATGGTCAGCCTGGAGAGACCCAGTACTTC. The rearrangement uses TRBV5-1 and TRBJ2-5; D is unclear. The CDR3 has 15 amino acids. Germline values: CDR1 SGHRS, CDR2 YFSETQ. Trimming removed 0 bases at V and 4 bases at J, with 13 bases between.

The rearrangement links TRBV20-1 to TRBJ1-2; D is unresolved. This CDR3 has 13 amino acids. Germline lookup yields CDR1 DFQATT and CDR2 SNEGSKA (reference sequence). The ends were cut back, 1 base at V and 1 base at J, with 7 bases in the middle. CDR3 bases: TGCAGTGCTAGAGGGTCGGATAACTATGGCTACACCTTC. Its protein product is CSARGSDNYGYTF.

Points on this clonotype: One junction end disagrees with the germline gene, perhaps due to a read error. The chain joins TRBV4-1 to TRBJ2-1; D is ambiguous. This CDR3 has 15 amino acids. Germline lookup yields CDR1 MGHRA and CDR2 YSYEKL. The CDR3 sequence is CTSSQVMMGNNEQFF. CDR3 in DNA: TGCACCAGCAGCCAAGTTATGATGGGCAACAATGAGCAGTTCTTC.